A single sample is the source of the 10 T cell receptor beta chains below, sequenced in a study of T cells expressing NK-cell markers. Following a re-call of the 5' RACE reads, TCRdb has one entry per CDR3 protein and lacks DNA. Listed are hundreds of thousands of distinct CDR3 sequences; roughly 3.6% falls within the top ten. The material sequenced was blood T cells: a sorted CD56 or NKG2C T cell subset, CD4+ or CD8+ T cells, or bulk PBMC T cells (not recorded which). Source of these receptors: a man between 18 and 35 years old in good health.

CDR3 in amino acids: CASQTPGGRSYNEQFF. This sequence joins TRBV28 and TRBJ2-1; TCRdb gives TRBD1 as the D gene, but with no DNA this cannot be confirmed. This CDR3 contains 16 residues. Germline CDR1 and CDR2: MDHEN and SYDVKM.

The chain links TRBV7-9 to TRBJ2-2; the TRBD1 assignment by TCRdb is unverifiable without DNA. CDR3 length equals 17 residues. Looked up from germline, CDR1 is SEHNR and CDR2 is FQNEAQ (reference sequence). The CDR3 here is CASSIPPRLSVTGELFF.

The chain combines TRBV5-1 with TRBJ2-5; absent DNA, TCRdb's TRBD2 call cannot be checked. This CDR3 spans 18 amino acids. In germline, CDR1 is SGHRS, CDR2 YFSETQ. CDR3 region: CASSPGVGPSGSQETQYF. Filled out from reference TRBV5-1 and TRBJ2-5, the complete variable domain reads KAGVTQTPRYLIKTRGQQVTLSCSPISGHRSVSWYQQTPGQGLQFLFEYFSETQRNKGNFPGRFSGRQFSNSRSEMNVSTLELGDSALYLCASSPGVGPSGSQETQYFGPGTRLLVL.

The CDR3 spells CASSYSGLAPDTQYF. This chain links TRBV6-5 with TRBJ2-3. CDR1 and CDR2 from the germline V gene are MNHEY and SVGAGI. The CDR3 spans 15 residues.

The chain combines TRBV5-8 with TRBJ1-6; as DNA is missing, the TRBD1 call by TCRdb cannot be tested. The CDR3 covers 11 residues. The germline CDR1 and CDR2 sequences are SGHTS and YDEGEE. The CDR3 here is CASGVLSPLHF. Combining the CDR3 with reference TRBV5-8 and TRBJ1-6 gives the whole variable domain EAGVTQSPTHLIKTRGQQATLRCSPISGHTSVYWYQQALGLGLQFLLWYDEGEERNRGNFPPRFSGRQFPNYSSELNVNALELEDSALYLCASGVLSPLHFGNGTRLTVT.

This chain links TRBV6-5 with TRBJ2-2; TCRdb calls TRBD2, which cannot be checked without DNA. Germline V gene data show CDR1 as MNHEY and CDR2 as SVGAGI. This CDR3 spans 17 amino acids. CDR3 sequence: CASSYSRTSGNTGELFF.

The V and J genes are TRBV5-5 and TRBJ1-1; the D call of TRBD1 rests on TCRdb alone, since no DNA is present to check it. The CDR3 contains 20 residues. Germline lookup yields CDR1 SGHKS and CDR2 YYEKEE (reference sequence). The CDR3 loop is CASSHPDSSPPGPLNTEAFF.

The rearrangement uses TRBV30 and TRBJ2-4; the D call from TCRdb, TRBD1, cannot be confirmed without DNA. The CDR3 has 13 residues. Germline V CDR1 and CDR2: GTSNPN, SVGIG (reference sequence). The chain's CDR3 is CAWSADSKNIQYF.

CDR3 in amino acids: CASSSRLTIWAEDF. The chain uses TRBV13 and TRBJ2-7; TCRdb picks TRBD1, but there is no DNA to check that call. CDR3 length: 14 residues. From germline, CDR1 is PRHDT and CDR2 FYEKMQ (reference sequence).

The chain couples TRBV15 to TRBJ2-1; without DNA, the TCRdb call of TRBD2 cannot be checked. CDR3 length: 15 amino acids. CDR1 and CDR2 from the germline V gene are LNHNV and YYDKDF (reference sequence). CDR3 sequence: CATSLDPRSYNEQFF.